The following is a T cell receptor beta chain sequence with its context. What it binds is not known. Germline V gene data show CDR1 as MNHNS and CDR2 as SASEGT. With V trimmed by 6 bases and J by 3 bases, 4 bases remained unmatched. The CDR3 runs 13 residues. The data belong to a study of CD8 T cells in ankylosing spondylitis. Study conclusions and caveats: Peripheral blood held disease-linked clones only at relatively low frequency, and these were CD8+. Existing reports had already noted some motif variants in reactive arthritis synovial fluid and blood. Clones tied to disease were said to be significantly enriched in matched ankylosing spondylitis synovial fluid. Several highly homologous variants made up a TCR beta motif, and this motif appeared characteristic of ankylosing spondylitis blood.

TCRdb analysed the 5' RACE reads with MiXCR anew, one entry per CDR3 protein. This table has some 840,000 distinct CDR3 sequences, 10% to 15% appearing once. This rearrangement joins TRBV6-1 to TRBJ2-5; 7 nucleotides match TRBD1. Source material: blood, either unsorted or a sorted T cell fraction (not recorded which). The clonotype was recovered from a male donor with ankylosing spondylitis. CDR3 amino acids: CASRRQGEETQYF. The CDR3 DNA is TGTGCCAGCAGGCGACAGGGTGAAGAGACCCAGTACTTC.